A selection of T cell receptor beta chains follows, all from one sample in a study of cytomegalovirus exposure and HLA in healthy donors. Libraries were prepared by immunoSEQ multiplex PCR; TCRdb keeps only in-frame clonotypes and omits some of them. Among roughly 45,000 clones listed, 50% to 75% were seen once. Sequences were obtained from PBMCs. All receptors derive from a human donor in good health. The CDR3 runs from the conserved cysteine through the conserved F or W. The order of the fields is J gene, V gene, CDR3 protein.

j_call: TRBJ1-5
v_call: TRBV5-1
cdr3_aa: CASTLQPQHF

j_call: TRBJ2-7
v_call: TRBV5-1
cdr3_aa: CASSWGGGSYEQYF

j_call: TRBJ2-7
v_call: TRBV6-1
cdr3_aa: CASSETSGSYEQYF

j_call: TRBJ2-6
v_call: TRBV7-9
cdr3_aa: CASSHGFSGANVLTF

j_call: TRBJ2-7
v_call: TRBV7-9
cdr3_aa: CASSRLSPSGGSYEQYF

j_call: TRBJ1-6
v_call: TRBV5-1
cdr3_aa: CASSLEGRGLGSPLHF

j_call: -
v_call: TRBV7-9
cdr3_aa: CASSRNQGELFF

j_call: TRBJ1-2
v_call: TRBV7-9
cdr3_aa: CASSLYDRGAGPTF

j_call: TRBJ2-5
v_call: TRBV11-2
cdr3_aa: CASSPGQAQETQYF

j_call: TRBJ2-5
v_call: TRBV5-1
cdr3_aa: CASSNQGSGEETQYF

j_call: TRBJ1-3
v_call: TRBV7-2
cdr3_aa: CASSSGGAGGNTIYF

j_call: TRBJ2-7
v_call: TRBV29-1
cdr3_aa: CSTRDGTGPTYEQYF

j_call: TRBJ1-2
v_call: TRBV11-2
cdr3_aa: CASSLTVFDGYTF

j_call: TRBJ1-2
v_call: TRBV6-1
cdr3_aa: CASRTHANYGYTF

j_call: TRBJ2-2
v_call: TRBV10-3
cdr3_aa: CAISGQDITNTGELFF

j_call: TRBJ2-5
v_call: TRBV2
cdr3_aa: CASSVSGGGKTQYF

j_call: TRBJ1-4
v_call: TRBV5-1
cdr3_aa: CASSETDDEKLFF

j_call: TRBJ2-1
v_call: TRBV4-2
cdr3_aa: CASSQADVAVFF

j_call: TRBJ1-2
v_call: TRBV15
cdr3_aa: CATSRDSFGYTF

j_call: TRBJ1-2
v_call: TRBV19
cdr3_aa: CASRGGTNYGYTF

j_call: TRBJ2-7
v_call: TRBV4-2
cdr3_aa: CASSQGPNLGENSEQYF

j_call: TRBJ2-7
v_call: TRBV5-1
cdr3_aa: CASSADSTSYEQYF

j_call: TRBJ2-7
v_call: TRBV25-1
cdr3_aa: CASSRDTLYEQYF

j_call: TRBJ2-5
v_call: TRBV2
cdr3_aa: CASRTGMTQYF

j_call: TRBJ1-3
v_call: TRBV10-3
cdr3_aa: CAISESAGGSNTIYF

j_call: TRBJ2-7
v_call: TRBV30
cdr3_aa: CAWSPGRHRGSYEQYF

j_call: TRBJ2-7
v_call: TRBV2
cdr3_aa: CASSEAGLSGVEGEQYF

j_call: TRBJ2-1
v_call: TRBV4-3
cdr3_aa: CASSPRAGQGYNEQFF

j_call: TRBJ1-2
v_call: TRBV6-5
cdr3_aa: CASSLSPGTVYGYTF

j_call: TRBJ1-6
v_call: TRBV7-2
cdr3_aa: CASSGGTGRSPLHF

j_call: TRBJ2-3
v_call: TRBV2
cdr3_aa: CASKFSGGNTDTQYF

j_call: TRBJ2-3
v_call: TRBV7-2
cdr3_aa: CASSLSLIAGGDTQYF

j_call: TRBJ1-1
v_call: TRBV4-1
cdr3_aa: CASSSQGTNTEAFF

j_call: TRBJ1-6
v_call: TRBV2
cdr3_aa: CASSESVGQVNSPLHF

j_call: TRBJ2-1
v_call: TRBV6-5
cdr3_aa: CASSPSGGPYNEQFF

j_call: TRBJ1-5
v_call: TRBV7-8
cdr3_aa: CASSPQAFPQHF

j_call: TRBJ1-1
v_call: TRBV19
cdr3_aa: CASSIDGEMNTEAFF

j_call: TRBJ1-2
v_call: TRBV5-1
cdr3_aa: CASSPEVQGGYGYTF

j_call: TRBJ1-3
v_call: TRBV10-3
cdr3_aa: CAISSGASGNTIYF

j_call: TRBJ2-3
v_call: TRBV7-9
cdr3_aa: CASIWAGADTQYF

j_call: TRBJ1-5
v_call: TRBV25-1
cdr3_aa: CASSEFPSDQPQHF

j_call: TRBJ1-1
v_call: TRBV6-6
cdr3_aa: CASIRDREAFF

j_call: TRBJ2-5
v_call: TRBV29-1
cdr3_aa: CSTSFGETQYF

j_call: TRBJ2-5
v_call: TRBV4-1
cdr3_aa: CASSQDRTVRGQETQYF

j_call: TRBJ1-2
v_call: TRBV6-1
cdr3_aa: CASSERGYYGYTF

j_call: TRBJ1-6
v_call: TRBV7-8
cdr3_aa: CASSSNHDRGSSYNSPLHF

j_call: TRBJ2-5
v_call: TRBV5-8
cdr3_aa: CASSLAATSGGFGILTQYF

j_call: TRBJ2-7
v_call: TRBV6-6
cdr3_aa: CASSRTYEQYF

j_call: TRBJ2-7
v_call: TRBV7-6
cdr3_aa: CASSLTGTGGHEQYF

j_call: TRBJ1-2
v_call: TRBV28
cdr3_aa: CASRTGQLTYGYTF

j_call: TRBJ1-1
v_call: TRBV7-8
cdr3_aa: CASSLFVAGSEAFF